This TCR beta chain was captured in a study of graft-versus-host responses after intestinal transplantation. This clone appeared a single time. Sequencing used immunoSEQ multiplex PCR; TCRdb keeps in-frame clones, though not all of them. The profile shows about 40,000 clones, more than 80% of them singletons. Per germline, CDR1 SGHVS and CDR2 FNYEAQ. CDR3 length: 13 residues. Trimming removed 2 bases from V and 10 bases from J, with 12 bases in between. The origin of this receptor is a human patient who received an intestinal transplant, so some T cells may come from the graft donor. The chain recombines TRBV7-6 with TRBJ1-5, with TRBD1 as a possible D gene (5 bases). The sequencing used PBMCs, collected 300 to 330 days after intestinal transplant. The CDR3 loop reads CASSLIRGRPQHF. In DNA, the CDR3 is TGTGCCAGCAGCTTAATTAGGGGCAGACCCCAGCATTTT.